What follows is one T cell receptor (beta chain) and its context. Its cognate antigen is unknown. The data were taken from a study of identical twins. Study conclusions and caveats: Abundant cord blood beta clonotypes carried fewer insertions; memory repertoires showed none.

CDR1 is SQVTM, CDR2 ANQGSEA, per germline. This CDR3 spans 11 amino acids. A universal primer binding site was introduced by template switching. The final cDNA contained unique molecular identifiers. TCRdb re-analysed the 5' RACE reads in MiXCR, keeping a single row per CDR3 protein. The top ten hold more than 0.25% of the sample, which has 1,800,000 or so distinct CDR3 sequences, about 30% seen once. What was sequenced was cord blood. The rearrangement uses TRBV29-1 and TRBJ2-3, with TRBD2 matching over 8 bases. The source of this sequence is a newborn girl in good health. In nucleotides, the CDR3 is TGCCTAGCGGGCTCGACAGATACGCAGTATTTT. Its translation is CLAGSTDTQYF.